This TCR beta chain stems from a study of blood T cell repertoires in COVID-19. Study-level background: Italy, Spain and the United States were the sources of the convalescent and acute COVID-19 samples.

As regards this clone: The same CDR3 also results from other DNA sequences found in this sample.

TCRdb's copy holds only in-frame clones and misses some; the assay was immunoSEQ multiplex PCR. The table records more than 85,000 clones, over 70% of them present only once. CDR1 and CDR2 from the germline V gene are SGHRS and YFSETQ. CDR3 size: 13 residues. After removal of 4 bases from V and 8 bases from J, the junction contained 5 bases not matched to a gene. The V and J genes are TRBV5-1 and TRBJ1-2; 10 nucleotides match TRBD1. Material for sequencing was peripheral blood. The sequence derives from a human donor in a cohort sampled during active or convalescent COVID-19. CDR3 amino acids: CASSRDRGEGYTF. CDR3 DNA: TGCGCCAGCAGCAGGGACAGGGGTGAAGGCTACACCTTC.